One and the same sample provided the 28 T cell receptor beta chains below, sequenced in a study of blood T cell repertoires in COVID-19. Data came from immunoSEQ multiplex PCR; TCRdb stores just in-frame clones and leaves some out. Of 99,000 or so clones in the sample, 90% to 95% were seen once. The source material was peripheral blood. The receptors shown here come from a human donor in a cohort sampled during active COVID-19.

In its sample, this clone was seen once. This chain joins TRBV7-9 and TRBJ1-3; TRBD1 might be the D (6 bases). Trimming cost V 8 bases and J 3 bases, with 8 bases left between them. The CDR3 sequence is 12 residues long. Germline CDR1 is SEHNR and CDR2 is FQNEAQ (reference sequence). The CDR3 DNA follows: TGTGCCAGCCTCAGGGGTGGAAACACCATATATTTT. It translates to CASLRGGNTIYF.

This chain connects TRBV5-4 to TRBJ1-4; D not certain. V was trimmed by 7 bases and J by 0 bases, leaving 7 bases between them. The CDR3 is 13 amino acids. Per the germline V gene, CDR1 is SGHNT and CDR2 is YYREEE (reference sequence). The CDR3 DNA is TGTGCCAGCGCGGTCTCAACTAATGAAAAACTGTTTTTT. It encodes CASAVSTNEKLFF.

This chain links TRBV6-6 with TRBJ1-1; 7 bases map to TRBD1. This CDR3 has 14 residues. V trimming: 7 bases; J trimming: 4 bases; junction bases outside the gene matches: 9. Per the germline V gene, CDR1 is MNHNY and CDR2 is SVGAGI (reference sequence). CDR3 in DNA: TGTGCCAGCACCCCAGGGGGGCAGCCCACTGAAGCTTTCTTT. Translated, it gives CASTPGGQPTEAFF.

V is TRBV18 and J is TRBJ1-2, with D uncertain. Germline V CDR1 and CDR2: KGHSH, LQKENI. The CDR3 covers 20 residues. V was pared by 2 bases and J by 0 bases, with 25 bases between. The DNA for the CDR3 is TGTGCCAGCTCACCAATTGCCCCCTCGCCACGGACTGAATCTAACTATGGCTACACCTTC. This gives the protein CASSPIAPSPRTESNYGYTF.

On this clone: One end of the junction does not line up with germline, which may come from a read error. The chain carries TRBV30 and TRBJ2-7; a weak D match, TRBD1 (5 bases). The CDR3 length is 13 residues. Per the germline V gene, CDR1 is GTSNPN and CDR2 is SVGIG (reference sequence). CDR3 in DNA: TGTGCCTGGAGTGACGGTTCGAGGCCCGAAGACAGCTTC. This encodes CAWSDGSRPEDSF.

The chain combines TRBV19 with TRBJ1-4; 7 bases match TRBD1. The CDR3 length is 14 residues. Looked up from germline, CDR1 is LNHDA and CDR2 is SQIVND (reference sequence). The V and J ends lost 7 bases and 9 bases, in that order; junction bases with no gene match: 11. CDR3 in amino acids: CASTSTGRNKKLFF. In DNA, the CDR3 is TGTGCCAGTACCTCGACAGGGCGGAATAAAAAACTGTTTTTT.

The chain uses TRBV30 and TRBJ2-7; 10 positions match TRBD1. Germline lookup yields CDR1 GTSNPN and CDR2 SVGIG (reference sequence). This CDR3 is 15 amino acids long. With V trimmed by 1 base and J by 9 bases, 12 bases remained unmatched. The CDR3 DNA reads TGTGCCTGGAGTGCACTCGCCGGGACAGGGGTAGCGCAGTACTTC. This codes for CAWSALAGTGVAQYF.

CDR3 in amino acids: CASSRSSGPGDNEQFF. In DNA, the CDR3 is TGTGCCAGCAGTAGATCTAGCGGACCGGGGGACAATGAGCAGTTCTTC. J is TRBJ2-1 and V is TRBV27, with TRBD2 identical over 7 bases. After removal of 5 bases from V and 5 bases from J, the junction contained 12 bases not matched to a gene. There are 16 residues in the CDR3. Germline CDR1 reads MNHEY; CDR2 reads SMNVEV (reference sequence).

This CDR3 is CASSLEDRAYGYTF. Written as DNA, the CDR3 is TGTGCCAGCAGCTTGGAGGACAGAGCCTATGGCTACACCTTC. The chain links TRBV5-4 to TRBJ1-2; maybe TRBD1 (6 bases). The CDR3 loop spans 14 amino acids. The germline V gene has CDR1 SGHNT and CDR2 YYREEE (reference sequence). The V gene lost 0 bases and the J gene lost 4 bases, with 10 bases spanning the gap.

V and J are TRBV19 and TRBJ2-6; 9 positions agree with TRBD2. Trimming at V came to 6 bases and at J to 2 bases, leaving 2 bases not matched to a gene. The CDR3 covers 15 residues. The germline V gene has CDR1 LNHDA and CDR2 SQIVND (reference sequence). CDR3 in DNA: TGTGCCAGTAGCCTAGCGGGACCTGGGGCCAACGTCCTGACTTTC. Its protein is CASSLAGPGANVLTF.

The gene calls are TRBV28 and TRBJ1-2, with D possibly being TRBD1 (5 bases). The CDR3 is made up of 14 amino acids. Between the trimmed V and J ends, which lost 5 bases and 0 bases, there was a span of 10 bases. CDR1 and CDR2 from the germline V gene are MDHEN and SYDVKM. In DNA form, the CDR3 reads TGTGCCAGCAGTCTAGGGGCGACTAACTATGGCTACACCTTC. This codes for CASSLGATNYGYTF.

This clone came up once. CDR3 in amino acids: CASSLRRGEERTFF. The CDR3 DNA sequence: TGCGCCAGCTCCCTCCGGCGGGGGGAAGAACGAACTTTCTTT. V usage is TRBV5-1 and J usage is TRBJ1-1; possibly TRBD1 for D (5 bases). This CDR3 is 14 amino acids long. CDR1 SGHRS and CDR2 YFSETQ come from the germline V gene. V lost 7 bases, J lost 12 bases, and 25 bases lay in between.

The chain recombines TRBV6-2 or TRBV6-3 with TRBJ2-5, with TRBD2 matching over 12 bases. The length of the CDR3 is 16 residues. The J segment lost 10 bases and the V segment lost 5 bases, leaving 14 bases of the junction unmatched. Germline-derived CDR1 and CDR2 are MNHEY and SVGEGT. The DNA of the CDR3 is TGTGCCAGCAGTCCATGGACTAGCGGGACTAAGGGGGACCAGTACTTC. Protein sequence: CASSPWTSGTKGDQYF.

This sequence joins TRBV24-1 and TRBJ2-1, with D perhaps TRBD1 (5 bases). The V gene lost 3 bases and the J gene lost 2 bases, with 7 bases spanning the gap. This CDR3 comprises 14 residues. The germline gives CDR1 KGHDR, CDR2 SFDVKD. Here the CDR3 DNA reads TGTGCCACCAGTGATCAAGGGGCCTACAATGAGCAGTTCTTC. It translates to CATSDQGAYNEQFF.

CDR3 region: CASTSGTRGSPLHF. For the CDR3, the DNA is TGTGCCAGCACCTCCGGGACAAGAGGTTCACCCCTCCACTTT. The chain is built from TRBV4-2 and TRBJ1-6; tentative D call: TRBD1 (6 bases). The CDR3 length is 14 residues. The germline V gene encodes CDR1 LGHNA and CDR2 YNFKEQ. V shed 7 bases and J shed 9 bases, with 16 bases lying between them.

This clone showed up just a few times. The V call is TRBV7-9, the J call TRBJ2-2; D is possibly TRBD1 (6 bases). This CDR3 is built from 14 residues. The V end lost 6 bases, the J end lost 0 bases, and 8 bases lay between the germline ends. CDR1 is SEHNR, CDR2 FQNEAQ, per germline (reference sequence). The CDR3: CASRRQANTGELFF. CDR3 in DNA: TGTGCCAGCAGAAGACAGGCGAACACCGGGGAGCTGTTTTTT. Complete variable domain (other parts from reference TRBV7-9 and TRBJ2-2): DTGVSQNPRHKITKRGQNVTFRCDPISEHNRLYWYRQTLGQGPEFLTYFQNEAQLEKSRLLSDRFSAERPKGSFSTLEIQRTEQGDSAMYLCASRRQANTGELFFGEGSRLTVL.

V is TRBV27 and J is TRBJ2-7; 7 nucleotides agree with TRBD1. Germline V CDR1 and CDR2: MNHEY, SMNVEV (reference sequence). V gave up 6 bases and J gave up 1 base; unmatched junction bases: 12. The CDR3 consists of 16 residues. The CDR3 region has the DNA TGTGCCAGCAGCCGACAGGGACAGTGGGCTTCCTACGAGCAGTACTTC. It codes for CASSRQGQWASYEQYF.

The chain links TRBV28 to TRBJ1-5; the D gene is possibly TRBD1 (6 bases). The CDR3 is 16 amino acids. Germline CDR1 is MDHEN and CDR2 is SYDVKM. Trimming took off 1 base at V and 3 bases at J, with 13 bases between the two ends. Here the CDR3 reads CASSLYKGQINQPQHF. The CDR3 DNA reads TGTGCCAGCAGTTTATACAAAGGACAGATCAATCAGCCCCAGCATTTT. The entire variable domain, with the rest obtained from reference TRBV28 and TRBJ1-5, is as follows: DVKVTQSSRYLVKRTGEKVFLECVQDMDHENMFWYRQDPGLGLRLIYFSYDVKMKEKGDIPEGYSVSREKKERFSLILESASTNQTSMYLCASSLYKGQINQPQHFGDGTRLSIL.

V and J are TRBV19 and TRBJ1-5; D possibly corresponds to TRBD1 (6 bases). V was clipped by 1 base and J by 4 bases, with 14 bases between them. Germline values: CDR1 LNHDA, CDR2 SQIVND (reference sequence). The CDR3 runs to 16 residues. The CDR3 DNA is TGTGCCAGTAGTATAGGCGGGGGGCGACAGAATCAGCCCCAGCATTTT. This translates into CASSIGGGRQNQPQHF.

The genes are TRBV15 and TRBJ2-1; the match to TRBD2 covers 15 bases. Germline V CDR1 and CDR2: LNHNV, YYDKDF (reference sequence). The CDR3 loop spans 17 amino acids. V shed 3 bases, J shed 15 bases, and the junction held 15 bases outside the gene matches. CDR3 amino acids: CATSRPPEGTSGRIPFF. The CDR3 nucleotides read TGTGCCACCAGCAGGCCTCCAGAGGGGACTAGCGGGAGGATTCCGTTCTTC. Full variable domain (outside the CDR3, taken from reference TRBV15 and TRBJ2-1): DAMVIQNPRYQVTQFGKPVTLSCSQTLNHNVMYWYQQKSSQAPKLLFHYYDKDFNNEADTPDNFQSRRPNTSFCFLDIRSPGLGDTAMYLCATSRPPEGTSGRIPFFGPGTRLTVL.

The genes are TRBV2 and TRBJ1-1; D possibly corresponds to TRBD1 (6 bases). The V and J ends lost 8 bases and 1 base respectively, with 17 bases between them. Germline values: CDR1 SNHLY, CDR2 FYNNEI. CDR3 length: 15 residues. The CDR3 bases are TGTGCCAGCGCATTTACCGGGACATCGAACACTGAAGCTTTCTTT. This encodes CASAFTGTSNTEAFF.

The chain is built from TRBV6-6 and TRBJ2-7, with TRBD1 matching over 8 bases. CDR1 is MNHNY and CDR2 is SVGAGI in the germline V gene (reference sequence). The trim removed 5 bases at V and 3 bases at J, leaving 9 bases unmatched. The CDR3 extends over 15 amino acids. The CDR3 DNA is TGTGCCAGCAGTGACAGGGGAAAAATAAGCTACGAGCAGTACTTC. It translates to CASSDRGKISYEQYF.

The V call is TRBV6-4, the J call TRBJ2-7, with 7 bases fitting TRBD2. Germline-derived CDR1 and CDR2 are MRHNA and SNTAGT. V trimming: 9 bases; J trimming: 1 base; junction bases outside the gene matches: 12. The CDR3 sequence is 15 residues long. The CDR3 DNA is TGTGCCAGGGTAGGGGCGGGAGCTTTTTCCTACGAGCAGTACTTC. It specifies CARVGAGAFSYEQYF.

The CDR3 DNA reads as TGTGCCAGCAGTGGACAGGGAGGAGTCACAGATACGCAGTATTTT. Translation: CASSGQGGVTDTQYF. This chain connects TRBV6-2 or TRBV6-3 to TRBJ2-3, with TRBD1 identical over 8 bases. There are 15 residues in the CDR3. CDR1 is MNHEY and CDR2 is SVGEGT in the germline V gene. Losses at the gene ends were 5 bases for V and 2 bases for J; bases not matched to a gene: 6.

The gene calls are TRBV27 and TRBJ2-6, with TRBD1 matching 8 bases. V shed 0 bases and J 2 bases; nucleotides not matched to a gene: 3. CDR3 length equals 17 residues. CDR1 is MNHEY and CDR2 is SMNVEV in the germline V gene (reference sequence). The CDR3 here is CASSLSAGGAGANVLTF. CDR3 in DNA: TGTGCCAGCAGTTTATCGGCAGGGGGCGCTGGGGCCAACGTCCTGACTTTC. Combining the CDR3 with reference TRBV27 and TRBJ2-6 gives the whole variable domain EAQVTQNPRYLITVTGKKLTVTCSQNMNHEYMSWYRQDPGLGLRQIYYSMNVEVTDKGDVPEGYKVSRKEKRNFPLILESPSPNQTSLYFCASSLSAGGAGANVLTFGAGSRLTVL.

This sequence joins TRBV7-9 and TRBJ2-3, with 7 bases aligning to TRBD2. The germline V gene encodes CDR1 SEHNR and CDR2 FQNEAQ (reference sequence). CDR3 length equals 16 residues. V shed 3 bases, J shed 2 bases, and the junction held 8 bases outside the gene matches. The CDR3 DNA reads as TGTGCCAGCAGCTTCTTAGCTAGCGGATTCACAGATACGCAGTATTTT. It specifies CASSFLASGFTDTQYF.

The CDR3 sequence is CASSLGSGWAKKQFF. The CDR3 DNA is TGTGCCAGCAGCTTAGGCTCAGGGTGGGCAAAAAAGCAGTTCTTC. This chain connects TRBV11-2 to TRBJ2-1, with D perhaps TRBD1 (5 bases). Germline V gene data show CDR1 as SGHAT and CDR2 as FQNNGV. This CDR3 region has 15 residues. V lost 1 base to trimming and J lost 11 bases, with 18 bases between them. Combining the CDR3 with reference TRBV11-2 and TRBJ2-1 gives the whole variable domain EAGVAQSPRYKIIEKRQSVAFWCNPISGHATLYWYQQILGQGPKLLIQFQNNGVVDDSQLPKDRFSAERLKGVDSTLKIQPAKLEDSAVYLCASSLGSGWAKKQFFGPGTRLTVL.

This clone was picked up a small number of times. The chain joins TRBV6-5 to TRBJ2-1, with 8 bases matching TRBD2. This CDR3 spans 14 amino acids. Trimming cost V 7 bases and J 2 bases; bases outside gene matches: 4. The V gene's germline CDR1 is MNHEY and CDR2 SVGAGI. The CDR3: CASIPGLAYNEQFF. In DNA form, the CDR3 reads TGTGCCAGCATCCCGGGACTAGCCTACAATGAGCAGTTCTTC.